The sequence of this TCR beta chain was determined in a study of T cell repertoires in cytomegalovirus infection. Study as a whole: It can be stated that public TCR beta signatures indicated CMV infection as well as a matching HLA type.

Germline V CDR1 and CDR2: SGHTA, FQGNSA. CDR3 length equals 12 residues. With 8 bases removed from V and 3 bases from J, the gap between germline ends came to 8 bases. One entry per CDR3 protein, called by TCRdb with MiXCR from the reads. The table records about 530,000 distinct CDR3 sequences, about 26% of them present only once. This clonotype was found many times. What was sequenced was PBMCs. The sequence was collected from a human donor in good health (CMV status not recorded). Some clones in this sample may be carry-over from other donors' samples. The chain combines TRBV7-2 with TRBJ2-1; D is unresolved. The CDR3 DNA sequence: TGTGCCAGCCGAACGCTCTACAATGAGCAGTTCTTC. Translation gives CASRTLYNEQFF.